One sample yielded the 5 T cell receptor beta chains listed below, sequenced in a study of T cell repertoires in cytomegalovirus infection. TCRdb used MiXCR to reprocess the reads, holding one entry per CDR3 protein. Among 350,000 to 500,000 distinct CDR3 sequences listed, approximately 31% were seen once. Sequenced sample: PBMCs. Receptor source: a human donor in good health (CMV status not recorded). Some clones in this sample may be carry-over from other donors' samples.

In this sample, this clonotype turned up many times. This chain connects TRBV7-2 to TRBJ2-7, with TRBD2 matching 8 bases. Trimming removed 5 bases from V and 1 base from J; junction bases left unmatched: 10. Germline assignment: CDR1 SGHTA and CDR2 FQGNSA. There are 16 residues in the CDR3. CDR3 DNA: TGTGCCAGCAGCGATATCAAGCGGGGGCCTTCCTACGAGCAGTACTTC. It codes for CASSDIKRGPSYEQYF.

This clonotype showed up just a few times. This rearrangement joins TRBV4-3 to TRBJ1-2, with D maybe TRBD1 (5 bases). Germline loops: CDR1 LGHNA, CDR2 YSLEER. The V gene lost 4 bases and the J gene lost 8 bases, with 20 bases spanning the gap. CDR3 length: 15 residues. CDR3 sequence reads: CASSLSHRDPRGYTF. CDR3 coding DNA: TGCGCCAGCAGCCTCAGTCACCGGGACCCTAGGGGCTACACCTTC.

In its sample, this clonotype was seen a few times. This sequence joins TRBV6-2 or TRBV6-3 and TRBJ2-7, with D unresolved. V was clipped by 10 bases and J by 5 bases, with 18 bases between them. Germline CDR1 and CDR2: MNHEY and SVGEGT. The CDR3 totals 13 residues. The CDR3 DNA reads TGTGCCACCTCCATAGGGCGAGTCAACGAGCAGTACTTC. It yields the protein CATSIGRVNEQYF.

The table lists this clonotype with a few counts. This CDR3 is CASGQGALYEQYF. The CDR3 DNA sequence: TGTGCCAGCGGCCAGGGGGCTCTCTACGAGCAGTACTTC. The J gene is TRBJ2-7, the V gene TRBV7-9; TRBD1 matches at 8 bases. CDR1 SEHNR and CDR2 FQNEAQ come from the germline V gene (reference sequence). The V segment lost 8 bases and the J segment 3 bases; nucleotides outside the gene matches: 6. The CDR3 sequence is 13 residues long.

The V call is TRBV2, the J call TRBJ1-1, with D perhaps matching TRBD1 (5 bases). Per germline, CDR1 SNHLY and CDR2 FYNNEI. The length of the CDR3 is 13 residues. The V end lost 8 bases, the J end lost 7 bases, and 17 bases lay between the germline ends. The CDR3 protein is CASDPSGVFEAFF. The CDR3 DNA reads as TGTGCCAGCGATCCTTCGGGGGTCTTTGAAGCTTTCTTT.